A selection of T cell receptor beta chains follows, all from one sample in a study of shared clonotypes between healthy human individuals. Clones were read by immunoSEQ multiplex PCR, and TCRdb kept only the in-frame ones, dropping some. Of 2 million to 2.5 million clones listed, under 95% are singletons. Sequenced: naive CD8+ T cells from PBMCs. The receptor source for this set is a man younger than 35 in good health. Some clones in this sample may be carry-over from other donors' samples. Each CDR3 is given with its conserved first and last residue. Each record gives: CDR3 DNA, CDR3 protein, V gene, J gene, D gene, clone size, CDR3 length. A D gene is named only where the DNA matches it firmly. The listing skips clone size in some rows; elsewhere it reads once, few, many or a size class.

DNA: TGTGCCAGCTCACCACTCTGGGGCACTGAAGCTTTCTTT
CDR3: CASSPLWGTEAFF
V: TRBV18
J: TRBJ1-1
D: NA
size: NA
length: 13

DNA: TGTGCCAGCAGTAAACTCGGAGATTATAGCAATCAGCCCCAGCATTTT
CDR3: CASSKLGDYSNQPQHF
V: TRBV27
J: TRBJ1-5
D: NA
size: NA
length: 16

DNA: TGTGCCAGCAGTCTACTAGCGGGTACTGGGGACGAGCAGTACTTC
CDR3: CASSLLAGTGDEQYF
V: TRBV6-5
J: TRBJ2-7
D: TRBD2
size: NA
length: 15

DNA: TGTGCCAGCAGCTTGACTAGCGGGAGTGTGCAGTTCTTC
CDR3: CASSLTSGSVQFF
V: TRBV5-6
J: TRBJ2-1
D: TRBD2
size: NA
length: 13

DNA: TGCGCCAGCAGCAAGGGACTAGCGGAGGGCTCCTACGAGCAGTACTTC
CDR3: CASSKGLAEGSYEQYF
V: TRBV5-1
J: TRBJ2-7
D: TRBD2
size: NA
length: 16

DNA: TGTGCCAGTACCACGGGACAGATCAATCAGCCCCAGCATTTT
CDR3: CASTTGQINQPQHF
V: TRBV19
J: TRBJ1-5
D: TRBD1
size: NA
length: 14

DNA: TGCGCCAGCAGCCAAGATTCCGTTTTAAGTCCCTACGAGCAGTACTTC
CDR3: CASSQDSVLSPYEQYF
V: TRBV4-1
J: TRBJ2-7
D: NA
size: NA
length: 16

DNA: TGTGCCAGCAGTTTCCTTCGGAGGGGGAATGGCTACACCTTC
CDR3: CASSFLRRGNGYTF
V: TRBV28
J: TRBJ1-2
D: NA
size: NA
length: 14

DNA: TGTGCCAGCAGTTTTTGGGGAGTCGGGGGGAATCAGCCCCAGCATTTT
CDR3: CASSFWGVGGNQPQHF
V: TRBV27
J: TRBJ1-5
D: NA
size: NA
length: 16

DNA: TGTGCCAGCAGTTCAAGACAACTAGAGCCTGAGCAGTTCTTC
CDR3: CASSSRQLEPEQFF
V: TRBV6-5
J: TRBJ2-1
D: NA
size: NA
length: 14

DNA: TGTGCCAGCAGCTTAGGGGGAGCTGAAGCTTTCTTT
CDR3: CASSLGGAEAFF
V: TRBV7-9
J: TRBJ1-1
D: NA
size: many
length: 12

DNA: TGTGCCAGCAGCTTAGTATTCGGACAGGGCCATCAGCCCCAGCATTTT
CDR3: CASSLVFGQGHQPQHF
V: TRBV7-8
J: TRBJ1-5
D: TRBD1
size: NA
length: 16

DNA: TGTGCCAGTAGTCCTGACGGAGAGTCCTACAATGAGCAGTTCTTC
CDR3: CASSPDGESYNEQFF
V: TRBV19
J: TRBJ2-1
D: NA
size: NA
length: 15

DNA: TGTGCCAGCAGGGACGGACGGTCAAGGGGGGCCGGGGAGCTGTTTTTT
CDR3: CASRDGRSRGAGELFF
V: TRBV27
J: TRBJ2-2
D: NA
size: NA
length: 16

DNA: TGCGCCAGCAGCCAAGACGGGACAGTTAGCACAGATACGCAGTATTTT
CDR3: CASSQDGTVSTDTQYF
V: TRBV4-1
J: TRBJ2-3
D: TRBD1
size: NA
length: 16

DNA: TGTGCCACCAGCAGAGATCGACAGGACAAAAACATTCAGTACTTC
CDR3: CATSRDRQDKNIQYF
V: TRBV15
J: TRBJ2-4
D: NA
size: NA
length: 15

DNA: TGTGCCAGCAGCCCCTACAGGGCGAACACTGAAGCTTTCTTT
CDR3: CASSPYRANTEAFF
V: TRBV5-4
J: TRBJ1-1
D: NA
size: NA
length: 14

DNA: TGTGCCAGCAGTGCGGGAGCATATGAAGCTTTCTTT
CDR3: CASSAGAYEAFF
V: TRBV28
J: TRBJ1-1
D: NA
size: NA
length: 12

DNA: TGTGCCAGCAGTTTGGACAGGGGCTCCTACGAGCAGTACTTC
CDR3: CASSLDRGSYEQYF
V: TRBV27
J: TRBJ2-7
D: TRBD1
size: NA
length: 14

DNA: TGTGCCAGCAGTCCAGTTACACGAACCAACTACGAGCAGTACTTC
CDR3: CASSPVTRTNYEQYF
V: TRBV28
J: TRBJ2-7
D: NA
size: NA
length: 15

DNA: TGTGCCAGCAGCTTTACCGGGACAGGGGGGTTCTACGAGCAGTACTTC
CDR3: CASSFTGTGGFYEQYF
V: TRBV13
J: TRBJ2-7
D: TRBD1
size: NA
length: 16

DNA: TGTGCCAGCAGCGGAATTATTAGCGGGAGTAACACCGGGGAGCTGTTTTTT
CDR3: CASSGIISGSNTGELFF
V: TRBV9
J: TRBJ2-2
D: TRBD2
size: NA
length: 17

DNA: TGTGCCAGCAGCTTAACGACAGGAGATACGCAGTATTTT
CDR3: CASSLTTGDTQYF
V: TRBV7-9
J: TRBJ2-3
D: NA
size: NA
length: 13

DNA: TGTGCCAGTATGGGAGGGAGCTCCTACGAGCAGTACTTC
CDR3: CASMGGSSYEQYF
V: TRBV19
J: TRBJ2-7
D: TRBD2
size: NA
length: 13

DNA: TGTGCCAGCAGCCCCCCGAGCTATGAGCAGTTCTTC
CDR3: CASSPPSYEQFF
V: TRBV7-2
J: TRBJ2-1
D: NA
size: NA
length: 12

DNA: TGCAGCGTTACGACTAGCGGGACCCTCTGGGAGCAGTACTTC
CDR3: CSVTTSGTLWEQYF
V: TRBV29-1
J: TRBJ2-7
D: TRBD2
size: once
length: 14

DNA: TGTGCCAGCAGCCCCGAAGCGGGAATCTACAATGAGCAGTTCTTC
CDR3: CASSPEAGIYNEQFF
V: TRBV11-2
J: TRBJ2-1
D: TRBD2
size: NA
length: 15

DNA: TGCGCCAGCAGCATCACCGGGACTAGCGACAACAATGAGCAGTTCTTC
CDR3: CASSITGTSDNNEQFF
V: TRBV5-1
J: TRBJ2-1
D: TRBD2
size: NA
length: 16

DNA: TGTGCCAGCAGCTTCCGTGGCAGGGGAACCGAGCAGTACTTC
CDR3: CASSFRGRGTEQYF
V: TRBV5-6
J: TRBJ2-7
D: NA
size: NA
length: 14

DNA: TGTGCCAGCAGCTTAGCCCTGGGACAGAACCAAGAGACCCAGTACTTC
CDR3: CASSLALGQNQETQYF
V: TRBV7-9
J: TRBJ2-5
D: TRBD1
size: NA
length: 16

DNA: TGTGCCAGCAGCTCGTCTAGCGATGAGCAGTTCTTC
CDR3: CASSSSSDEQFF
V: TRBV11-2
J: TRBJ2-1
D: NA
size: NA
length: 12

DNA: TGCAGCGTAGCCGGGACAGGGGCCTACGAGCAGTACTTC
CDR3: CSVAGTGAYEQYF
V: TRBV29-1
J: TRBJ2-7
D: TRBD1
size: NA
length: 13

DNA: TGTGCCAGCCTCAACGGCCCGGCGAGCTCCTACAATGAGCAGTTCTTC
CDR3: CASLNGPASSYNEQFF
V: TRBV7-8
J: TRBJ2-1
D: NA
size: NA
length: 16

DNA: TGTGCCAGCAGTCCTCACCTGGGACAGGGGGGGTGGGAGCAGTACTTC
CDR3: CASSPHLGQGGWEQYF
V: TRBV7-9
J: TRBJ2-7
D: TRBD1
size: NA
length: 16

DNA: TGCAGCGTTGCGCCGGCGGACAGGGGATTCTATGGCTACACCTTC
CDR3: CSVAPADRGFYGYTF
V: TRBV29-1
J: TRBJ1-2
D: TRBD1
size: NA
length: 15

DNA: TGTGCCTGGAGTCCCGGGACCTCGAGGGGCACAGATACGCAGTATTTT
CDR3: CAWSPGTSRGTDTQYF
V: TRBV30
J: TRBJ2-3
D: NA
size: NA
length: 16

DNA: TGTGCCAGCAGGGGGACTAGCGGGACCTTCTATTTTGATGAGCAGTTCTTC
CDR3: CASRGTSGTFYFDEQFF
V: TRBV27
J: TRBJ2-1
D: TRBD2
size: NA
length: 17

DNA: TGTGCCAGCGGCCTAGGGGGGGTTCCGAACACTGAAGCTTTCTTT
CDR3: CASGLGGVPNTEAFF
V: TRBV27
J: TRBJ1-1
D: NA
size: few
length: 15

DNA: TGTGCCATCAGTTCCGAACCTAGCGGGATAGTCGACGAGCAGTACTTC
CDR3: CAISSEPSGIVDEQYF
V: TRBV10-3
J: TRBJ2-7
D: TRBD2
size: NA
length: 16

DNA: TGTGCCAGCAGCTTAGAGACCCGATACGAGCAGTACTTC
CDR3: CASSLETRYEQYF
V: TRBV13
J: TRBJ2-7
D: NA
size: NA
length: 13

DNA: TGTGCCAGCAAGCCGGGGCGGAGCTACACCGGGGAGCTGTTTTTT
CDR3: CASKPGRSYTGELFF
V: TRBV27
J: TRBJ2-2
D: NA
size: NA
length: 15

DNA: TGCAGCGTTACCCAGGGGCTCGAGCAGTTCTTC
CDR3: CSVTQGLEQFF
V: TRBV29-1
J: TRBJ2-1
D: NA
size: NA
length: 11

DNA: TGTGCCAGCAGCGTAGTGGATAGCGGGAGGGAAGAGACCCAGTACTTC
CDR3: CASSVVDSGREETQYF
V: TRBV9
J: TRBJ2-5
D: TRBD2
size: NA
length: 16

DNA: TGTGCCAGCAGTTTCAGGGACAGAAATCAGCCCCAGCATTTT
CDR3: CASSFRDRNQPQHF
V: TRBV27
J: TRBJ1-5
D: TRBD1
size: NA
length: 14

DNA: TGTGCCAGCGGGGCTGCATCTGGAAACACCATATATTTT
CDR3: CASGAASGNTIYF
V: TRBV2
J: TRBJ1-3
D: NA
size: NA
length: 13

DNA: TGTGCCAGCAGCTTAGAAGGGGGGGCGAGCGGGAGTCCAGATACGCAGTATTTT
CDR3: CASSLEGGASGSPDTQYF
V: TRBV11-1
J: TRBJ2-3
D: TRBD2
size: NA
length: 18

DNA: TGTGCCATCAGTGAGTTTCAAGATGGCTACACCTTC
CDR3: CAISEFQDGYTF
V: TRBV10-3
J: TRBJ1-2
D: NA
size: NA
length: 12

DNA: TGCAGCGTCCTCGGCTACACCTTC
CDR3: CSVLGYTF
V: TRBV29-1
J: TRBJ1-2
D: NA
size: NA
length: 8

DNA: TGTGCCAGCAGTCCGACGACTGGGCAGACCCAGTACTTC
CDR3: CASSPTTGQTQYF
V: TRBV27
J: TRBJ2-5
D: NA
size: NA
length: 13

DNA: TGCGCCAGCAGCCAAGGTAGCCCCGGGGAGCTGTTTTTT
CDR3: CASSQGSPGELFF
V: TRBV4-3
J: TRBJ2-2
D: NA
size: NA
length: 13

DNA: TGTGCCAGCAGCTTACCAGGGACTGGGCCAAATGAAAAACTGTTTTTT
CDR3: CASSLPGTGPNEKLFF
V: TRBV7-9
J: TRBJ1-4
D: NA
size: NA
length: 16

DNA: TGTGCCAGCAGAACAGGGGTCAATCAGCCCCAGCATTTT
CDR3: CASRTGVNQPQHF
V: TRBV27
J: TRBJ1-5
D: TRBD1
size: once
length: 13

DNA: TGTGCCAGCAGGCGGCGCGACTCAGATACGCAGTATTTT
CDR3: CASRRRDSDTQYF
V: TRBV9
J: TRBJ2-3
D: NA
size: NA
length: 13

DNA: TGCGCCAGCAGCCAAGGGGACAGGGGGTACGAGCAGTACTTC
CDR3: CASSQGDRGYEQYF
V: TRBV4-3
J: TRBJ2-7
D: TRBD1
size: NA
length: 14

DNA: TGTGCCAGCAGTTTGTCCGCGGGAGCCTACGAGCAGTACTTC
CDR3: CASSLSAGAYEQYF
V: TRBV28
J: TRBJ2-7
D: TRBD2
size: once
length: 14

DNA: TGTGCCAGCAGTTACTCGGTAGGCTACGAGCAGTACTTC
CDR3: CASSYSVGYEQYF
V: TRBV6-6
J: TRBJ2-7
D: NA
size: NA
length: 13